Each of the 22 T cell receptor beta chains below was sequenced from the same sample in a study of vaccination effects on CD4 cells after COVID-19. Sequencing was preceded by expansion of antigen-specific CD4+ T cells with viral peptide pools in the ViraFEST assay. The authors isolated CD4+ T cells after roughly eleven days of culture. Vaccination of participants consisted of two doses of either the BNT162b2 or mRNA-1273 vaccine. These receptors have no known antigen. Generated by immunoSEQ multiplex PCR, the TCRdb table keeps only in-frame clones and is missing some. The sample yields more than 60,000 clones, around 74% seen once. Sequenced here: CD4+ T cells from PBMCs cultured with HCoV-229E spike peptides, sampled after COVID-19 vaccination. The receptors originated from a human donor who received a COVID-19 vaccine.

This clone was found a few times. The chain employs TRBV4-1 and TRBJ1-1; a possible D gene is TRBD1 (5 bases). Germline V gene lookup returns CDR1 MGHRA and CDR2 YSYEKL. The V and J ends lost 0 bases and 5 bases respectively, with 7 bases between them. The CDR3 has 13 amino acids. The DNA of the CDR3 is TGCGCCAGCAGCCAAGAAAGGGGTACTGAAGCTTTCTTT. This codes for CASSQERGTEAFF.

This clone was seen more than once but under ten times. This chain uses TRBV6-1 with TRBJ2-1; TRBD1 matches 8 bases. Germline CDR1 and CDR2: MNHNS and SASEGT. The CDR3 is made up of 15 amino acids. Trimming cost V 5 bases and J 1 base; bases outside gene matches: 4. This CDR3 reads CASSNQGASYNEQFF. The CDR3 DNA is TGTGCCAGCAGTAATCAGGGGGCATCCTACAATGAGCAGTTCTTC.

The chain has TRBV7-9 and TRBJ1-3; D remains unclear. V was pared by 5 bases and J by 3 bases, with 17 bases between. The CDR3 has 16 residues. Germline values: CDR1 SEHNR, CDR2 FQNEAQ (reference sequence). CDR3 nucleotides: TGTGCCAGCAGCCCATGGCGGTCGGCGGGTGGAAACACCATATATTTT. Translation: CASSPWRSAGGNTIYF.

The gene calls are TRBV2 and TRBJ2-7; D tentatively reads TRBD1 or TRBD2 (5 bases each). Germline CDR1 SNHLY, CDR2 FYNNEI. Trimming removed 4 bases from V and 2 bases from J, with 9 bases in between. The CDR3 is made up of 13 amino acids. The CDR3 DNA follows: TGTGCCAGCAGTGTTGGGACCACCTACGAGCAGTACGTC. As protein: CASSVGTTYEQYV.

CDR3 amino acids: CASSYSRVSEAFF. The DNA for the CDR3 is TGTGCCAGCAGTTACTCCAGGGTATCTGAAGCTTTCTTT. This chain links TRBV6-6 with TRBJ1-1, with D maybe TRBD1 (5 bases). Germline assignment: CDR1 MNHNY and CDR2 SVGAGI (reference sequence). This CDR3 has 13 amino acids. The V gene lost 0 bases and the J gene lost 6 bases, with 8 bases spanning the gap.

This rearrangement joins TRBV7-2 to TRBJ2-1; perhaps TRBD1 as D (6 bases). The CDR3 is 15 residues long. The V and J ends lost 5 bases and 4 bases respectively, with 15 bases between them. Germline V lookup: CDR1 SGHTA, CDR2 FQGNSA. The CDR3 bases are TGTGCCAGCAGCCCGACACAGGGATCTTACAATGAGCAGTTCTTC. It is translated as CASSPTQGSYNEQFF.

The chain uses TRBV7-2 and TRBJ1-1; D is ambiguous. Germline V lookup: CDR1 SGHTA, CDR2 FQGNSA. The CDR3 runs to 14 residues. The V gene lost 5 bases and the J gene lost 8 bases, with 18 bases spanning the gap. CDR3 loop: CASSRRTGSGEAFF. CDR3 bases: TGTGCCAGCAGCCGCCGGACGGGCTCTGGGGAAGCTTTCTTT.

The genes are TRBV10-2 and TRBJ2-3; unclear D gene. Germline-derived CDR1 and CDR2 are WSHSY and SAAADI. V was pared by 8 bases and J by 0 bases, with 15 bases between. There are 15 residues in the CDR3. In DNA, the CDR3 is TGCGCCAGCCTCCTGGCACGCCCCAGCACAGATACGCAGTATTTT. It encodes CASLLARPSTDTQYF.

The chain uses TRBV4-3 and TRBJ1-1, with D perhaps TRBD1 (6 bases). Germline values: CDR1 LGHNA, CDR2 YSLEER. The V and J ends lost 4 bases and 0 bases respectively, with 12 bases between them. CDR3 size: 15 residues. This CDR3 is CASSRGGGVNTEAFF. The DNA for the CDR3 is TGCGCCAGCAGCCGGGGAGGGGGGGTGAACACTGAAGCTTTCTTT.

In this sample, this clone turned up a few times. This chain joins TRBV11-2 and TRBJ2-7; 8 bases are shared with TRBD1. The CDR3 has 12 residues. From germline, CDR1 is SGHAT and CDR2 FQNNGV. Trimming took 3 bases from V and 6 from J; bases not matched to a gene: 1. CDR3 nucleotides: TGTGCCAGCAGCTTTGACAGGGGCGAGCAGTACGTC. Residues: CASSFDRGEQYV.

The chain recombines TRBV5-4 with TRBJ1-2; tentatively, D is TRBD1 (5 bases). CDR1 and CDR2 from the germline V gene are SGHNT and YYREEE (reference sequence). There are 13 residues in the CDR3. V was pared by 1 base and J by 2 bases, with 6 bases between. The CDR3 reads CASSLSGNYGYTF. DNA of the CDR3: TGTGCCAGCAGCTTGTCAGGGAACTATGGCTACACCTTC.

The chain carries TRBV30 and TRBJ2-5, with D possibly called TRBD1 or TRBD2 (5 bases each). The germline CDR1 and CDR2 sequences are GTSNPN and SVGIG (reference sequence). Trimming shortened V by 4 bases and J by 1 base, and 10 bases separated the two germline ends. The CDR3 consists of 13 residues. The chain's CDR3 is CAWNLGTQETQYF. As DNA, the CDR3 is TGTGCCTGGAATTTGGGGACCCAAGAGACCCAGTACTTC.

In DNA, the CDR3 is TGTGCTAGGAGTGACGGGGCAGGCGGCTTCGAGCAGTACGTC. It is translated as CARSDGAGGFEQYV. This sequence joins TRBV12-5 and TRBJ2-7; the D call may be TRBD1 or TRBD2 (5 bases each). V was cut by 9 bases and J by 6 bases, with 21 bases left in between. This CDR3 is 14 amino acids long. In germline, CDR1 is LGHNT, CDR2 FRNRAP.

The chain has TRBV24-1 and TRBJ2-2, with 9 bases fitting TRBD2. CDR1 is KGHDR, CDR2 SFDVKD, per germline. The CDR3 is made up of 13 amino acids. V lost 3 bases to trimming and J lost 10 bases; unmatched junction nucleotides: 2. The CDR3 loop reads CATSDSGRSELFF. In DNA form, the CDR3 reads TGTGCCACCAGTGATAGCGGGAGGTCGGAGCTGTTTTTT.

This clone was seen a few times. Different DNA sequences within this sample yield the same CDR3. For the CDR3, the DNA is TGCGCCAGCAGCTTGGGACCTAACACTGAAGCTTTCTTT. The encoded protein is CASSLGPNTEAFF. The chain is built from TRBV5-1 and TRBJ1-1; D not certain. CDR3 length: 13 amino acids. V shed 0 bases and J shed 2 bases, with 5 bases lying between them. The germline gives CDR1 SGHRS, CDR2 YFSETQ.

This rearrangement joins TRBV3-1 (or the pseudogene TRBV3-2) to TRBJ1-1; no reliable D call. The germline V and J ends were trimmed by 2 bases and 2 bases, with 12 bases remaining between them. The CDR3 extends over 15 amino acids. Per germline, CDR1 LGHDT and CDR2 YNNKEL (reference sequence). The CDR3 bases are TGTGCCAGCAGCCAAACCAGGACGATAAACACTGAAGCTTTCTTT. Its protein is CASSQTRTINTEAFF.

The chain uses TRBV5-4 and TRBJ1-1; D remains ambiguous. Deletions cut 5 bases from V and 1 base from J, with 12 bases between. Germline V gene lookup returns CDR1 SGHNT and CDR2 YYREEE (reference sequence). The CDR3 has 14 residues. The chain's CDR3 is CASSQDFSNTEAFF. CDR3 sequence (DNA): TGTGCCAGCAGTCAGGACTTTTCGAACACTGAAGCTTTCTTT.

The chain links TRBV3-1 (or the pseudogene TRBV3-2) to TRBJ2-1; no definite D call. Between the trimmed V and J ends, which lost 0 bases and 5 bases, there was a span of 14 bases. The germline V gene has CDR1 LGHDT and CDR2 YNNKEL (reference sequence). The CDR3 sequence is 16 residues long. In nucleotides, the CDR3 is TGTGCCAGCAGCCAAGATGAAAGCCGGGTTAACAATGAGCAGTTCTTC. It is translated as CASSQDESRVNNEQFF.

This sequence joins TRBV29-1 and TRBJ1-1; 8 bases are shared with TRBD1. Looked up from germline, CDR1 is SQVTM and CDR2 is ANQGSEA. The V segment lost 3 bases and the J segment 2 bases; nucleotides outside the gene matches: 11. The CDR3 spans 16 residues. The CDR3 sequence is CSVDPDRVYGNTEAFF. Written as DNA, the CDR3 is TGCAGCGTTGACCCGGACAGGGTGTACGGAAACACTGAAGCTTTCTTT.

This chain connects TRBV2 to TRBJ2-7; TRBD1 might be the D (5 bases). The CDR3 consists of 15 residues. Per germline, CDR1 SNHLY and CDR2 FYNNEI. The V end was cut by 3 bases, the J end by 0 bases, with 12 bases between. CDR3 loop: CASSDGHLGSYEQYV. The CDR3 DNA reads TGTGCCAGCAGTGACGGACACCTGGGCTCCTACGAGCAGTACGTC.

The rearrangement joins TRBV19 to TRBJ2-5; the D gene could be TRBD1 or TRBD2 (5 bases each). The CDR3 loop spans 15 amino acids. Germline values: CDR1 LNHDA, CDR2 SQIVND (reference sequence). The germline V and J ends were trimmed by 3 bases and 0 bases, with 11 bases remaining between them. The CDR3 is CASSMTWGNQETQYF. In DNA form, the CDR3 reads TGTGCCAGTAGTATGACTTGGGGGAACCAAGAGACCCAGTACTTC.

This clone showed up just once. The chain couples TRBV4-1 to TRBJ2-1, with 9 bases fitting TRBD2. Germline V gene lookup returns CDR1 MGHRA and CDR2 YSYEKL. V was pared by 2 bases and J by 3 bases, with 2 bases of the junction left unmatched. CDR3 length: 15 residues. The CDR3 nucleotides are TGCGCCAGCAGCCAACTGCGGGGGGGCTACAATGAGCAGTTCTTC. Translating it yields CASSQLRGGYNEQFF.